The source of this T cell receptor beta chain is a study of patients and donors after allogeneic stem cell transplantation. TCRdb re-called the RT-PCR reads through MiXCR, storing one row per CDR3 protein. The repertoire holds about a million distinct CDR3 sequences, with about a sixth as singletons. This clonotype appeared many times. The clonotype originates from a human donor who was either an allogeneic HSCT recipient or a stem cell or donor lymphocyte infusion donor (not recorded which). It is not recorded whose cells these are; they may come from a transplant donor. The sample consisted of blood, either unsorted or a sorted T cell fraction (not recorded which).

CDR3 protein: CASSRGRANTEAFF. CDR3 DNA sequence: TGTGCCAGCAGCCGAGGACGGGCGAACACTGAAGCTTTCTTT. The chain carries TRBV12-3 or TRBV12-4 and TRBJ1-1; D call uncertain. V was trimmed by 6 bases and J by 1 base, leaving 12 bases between them. This CDR3 comprises 14 residues.